Below, 23 T cell receptor beta chains from the same sample are listed, as sequenced in a study of control samples from healthy donors and cancer patients. Clones were sequenced by immunoSEQ multiplex PCR, and TCRdb holds only the in-frame ones, with some missing. The sample has about 200,000 clones; about 90% are singletons. Sample: blood. The receptor source for this set is a man aged 25 to 45 in good health.

This clone came up once. The rearrangement uses TRBV5-1 and TRBJ1-2; D gene ambiguous. CDR3 length: 15 amino acids. The germline CDR1 and CDR2 sequences are SGHRS and YFSETQ. V gave up 0 bases and J gave up 9 bases, with 18 bases separating them. DNA of the CDR3: TGCGCCAGCAGCTTGGAGGCAGGTATACTACATCGCTACACCTTC. This sequence encodes CASSLEAGILHRYTF.

The chain employs TRBV18 and TRBJ1-2; a possible D gene is TRBD1 (5 bases). The germline gives CDR1 KGHSH, CDR2 LQKENI. The V and J ends lost 4 bases and 8 bases respectively, with 23 bases between them. This CDR3 is built from 16 residues. The CDR3, as DNA: TGTGCCAGCTCACTTCAAGGTCCCGGGACCCCTGAAGGCTACACCTTC. It codes for CASSLQGPGTPEGYTF.

This clone has a single count. The V call is TRBV11-2, the J call TRBJ2-1; D might be TRBD1 or TRBD2, each matching 5 bases. The germline V gene has CDR1 SGHAT and CDR2 FQNNGV. V was pared by 5 bases and J by 14 bases, with 16 bases between. This CDR3 comprises 12 residues. CDR3 coding DNA: TGTGCCAGCAGCCAAAGGGACGCAGAGAAGTTCTTC. Translating gives CASSQRDAEKFF.

V usage is TRBV14 and J usage is TRBJ1-3; 9 nucleotides match TRBD1. Germline CDR1 SGHDN, CDR2 FVKESK. The V segment lost 6 bases and the J segment 4 bases; nucleotides outside the gene matches: 4. CDR3 size: 14 residues. The CDR3 DNA reads TGTGCCAGCAGTCCCGGGACAGGGGGAAACACCATATATTTT. Residues: CASSPGTGGNTIYF.

J is TRBJ2-7 and V is TRBV6-5; a possible D gene is TRBD2 (5 bases). Germline-derived CDR1 and CDR2 are MNHEY and SVGAGI. V was shortened by 6 bases and J by 0 bases, with 15 bases between the two germline ends. The CDR3 extends over 15 amino acids. The CDR3 nucleotides read TGTGCCAGCAGCCCAGGAGGTTCGTACTCCTACGAGCAGTACTTC. Its protein product is CASSPGGSYSYEQYF.

CDR3 loop: CASSPYLGGAFF. The CDR3 nucleotides read TGTGCCAGCAGCCCCTACCTGGGTGGCGCTTTCTTT. The V gene is TRBV13, the J gene TRBJ1-1; D ambiguous. V lost 5 bases, J lost 11 bases, and 15 bases lay in between. The CDR3 has 12 amino acids. Germline values: CDR1 PRHDT, CDR2 FYEKMQ (reference sequence).

The V and J genes are TRBV6-5 and TRBJ1-2, with a tentative D call TRBD1 (5 bases). The CDR3 is 13 amino acids. Germline CDR1 MNHEY, CDR2 SVGAGI. V lost 10 bases and J 5 bases, leaving 17 bases between the germline ends. Here the CDR3 reads CATHSGGVYGYTF. The CDR3 DNA reads as TGTGCCACCCATAGCGGGGGGGTTTATGGCTACACCTTC.

The chain employs TRBV5-8 and TRBJ2-7; D gene uncertain. Trimming cost V 4 bases and J 2 bases, with 19 bases left between them. CDR3 length: 16 amino acids. CDR1 is SGHTS, CDR2 YDEGEE, per germline. CDR3 residues: CASSPLRSIGPYEQYF. DNA of the CDR3: TGTGCCAGCAGCCCTCTGCGAAGTATTGGTCCCTACGAGCAGTACTTC.

CDR3 nucleotide sequence: TGTGCCAGCTCCGAAAACGAGGGGCGGGTTGAAGCTTTCTTT. Its protein product is CASSENEGRVEAFF. The gene calls are TRBV18 and TRBJ1-1, with D perhaps matching TRBD1 (5 bases). Germline CDR1 reads KGHSH; CDR2 reads LQKENI. The CDR3 loop spans 14 amino acids. V lost 6 bases, J lost 7 bases, and 18 bases lay in between.

This rearrangement joins TRBV25-1 to TRBJ2-5, with TRBD2 matching over 10 bases. The CDR3 is 15 residues long. The J segment lost 3 bases and the V segment lost 2 bases, leaving 3 bases of the junction unmatched. Germline assignment: CDR1 MGHDK and CDR2 SYGVNS. CDR3 bases: TGTGCCAGCAGTGAACGGACTAGCGGAGAAGAGACCCAGTACTTC. Encoded protein: CASSERTSGEETQYF.

The rearrangement uses TRBV27 and TRBJ1-1; D remains ambiguous. The CDR3 has 13 amino acids. The germline V gene encodes CDR1 MNHEY and CDR2 SMNVEV (reference sequence). V was pared by 6 bases and J by 3 bases, with 11 bases between. The CDR3: CASRTLGDTEAFF. In DNA, the CDR3 is TGTGCCAGCAGGACTCTCGGGGACACTGAAGCTTTCTTT.

The chain combines TRBV3-1 (or the pseudogene TRBV3-2) with TRBJ2-7; the match to TRBD1 covers 10 bases. The V gene's germline CDR1 is LGHDT and CDR2 YNNKEL (reference sequence). The CDR3 has 15 amino acids. V lost 4 bases and J lost 5; bases outside the gene matches: 8. The CDR3 nucleotides are TGTGCCAGCAGCCCGAACCGGGACAGGGGCAACGAGCAGTACTTC. Encoded protein: CASSPNRDRGNEQYF.

The rearrangement uses TRBV5-6 and TRBJ1-2; unclear D gene. The germline V gene has CDR1 SGHDT and CDR2 YYEEEE. The CDR3 covers 16 residues. Trimming removed 1 base at V and 0 bases at J, with 13 bases between. The chain's CDR3 is CASSLRLLRPNYGYTF. The CDR3, as DNA: TGTGCCAGCAGCTTGAGATTGTTGAGGCCTAACTATGGCTACACCTTC.

The chain joins TRBV5-4 to TRBJ2-3; 10 bases agree with TRBD2. The germline CDR1 and CDR2 sequences are SGHNT and YYREEE (reference sequence). CDR3 length: 17 amino acids. The junction had 12 bases not matched to a gene; V was cut back by 1 base and J by 7 bases. CDR3 in DNA: TGTGCCAGCAGCTTGTTCGGGCCAGCGGGGGGGCCAAATACGCAGTATTTT. Protein sequence: CASSLFGPAGGPNTQYF.

The chain couples TRBV11-2 to TRBJ1-1; a weak D match, TRBD1 (6 bases). Per the germline V gene, CDR1 is SGHAT and CDR2 is FQNNGV. The CDR3 covers 18 residues. Trimming removed 4 bases at V and 7 bases at J, with 28 bases between. This CDR3 is CASSSERTTGRIFIEAFF. CDR3 DNA: TGTGCCAGCAGCTCGGAGCGGACGACAGGACGGATTTTTATTGAAGCTTTCTTT.

This chain links TRBV12-5 with TRBJ2-7; tentatively, D is TRBD2 (5 bases). V was shortened by 7 bases and J by 3 bases, with 13 bases between the two germline ends. From germline, CDR1 is LGHNT and CDR2 FRNRAP. The CDR3 loop spans 13 amino acids. The CDR3 sequence is CASALVGSYEQYF. CDR3 bases: TGTGCTAGTGCCCTTGTGGGGAGCTACGAGCAGTACTTC.

The rearrangement links TRBV28 to TRBJ1-6; maybe TRBD1 (6 bases). This CDR3 is built from 12 residues. V gave up 6 bases and J gave up 10 bases, with 10 bases separating them. CDR1 MDHEN and CDR2 SYDVKM come from the germline V gene. Here the CDR3 DNA reads TGTGCCAGCAGGGACAGCACATCACCCCTCCACTTT. This sequence encodes CASRDSTSPLHF. The whole variable domain, filled in from reference TRBV28 and TRBJ1-6, reads DVKVTQSSRYLVKRTGEKVFLECVQDMDHENMFWYRQDPGLGLRLIYFSYDVKMKEKGDIPEGYSVSREKKERFSLILESASTNQTSMYLCASRDSTSPLHFGNGTRLTVT.

The V call is TRBV5-6, the J call TRBJ1-3; a possible D gene is TRBD1 (6 bases). CDR3 length: 15 amino acids. Trimming took off 3 bases at V and 1 base at J, with 11 bases between the two ends. The germline V gene encodes CDR1 SGHDT and CDR2 YYEEEE. In nucleotides, the CDR3 is TGTGCCAGCAGCTACCCTACAGGGTCTGGAAACACCATATATTTT. The encoded protein is CASSYPTGSGNTIYF.

V usage is TRBV5-4 and J usage is TRBJ1-2; D is undetermined. Per the germline V gene, CDR1 is SGHNT and CDR2 is YYREEE (reference sequence). Trimming stripped 2 bases from V and 7 bases from J, with 9 bases between. The CDR3 is 12 residues long. As DNA, the CDR3 is TGTGCCAGCAGCTTCGAGGGATCTGGCTACACCTTC. Amino acids: CASSFEGSGYTF.

Here the CDR3 DNA reads TGTGCCAGTAGTATCCGGGGCCCGAACACTGAAGCTTTCTTT. It codes for CASSIRGPNTEAFF. The chain couples TRBV19 to TRBJ1-1; possibly TRBD1 for D (5 bases). Germline V gene lookup returns CDR1 LNHDA and CDR2 SQIVND (reference sequence). Trimming removed 3 bases from V and 1 base from J, with 9 bases in between. The CDR3 extends over 14 amino acids. Drawing the rest from reference TRBV19 and TRBJ1-1, the complete variable domain is DGGITQSPKYLFRKEGQNVTLSCEQNLNHDAMYWYRQDPGQGLRLIYYSQIVNDFQKGDIAEGYSVSREKKESFPLTVTSAQKNPTAFYLCASSIRGPNTEAFFGQGTRLTVV.

This clone was seen once. The genes are TRBV6-1 and TRBJ1-5; D gene unclear. Trimming pared 1 base from V and 6 bases from J, leaving 7 bases between. CDR1 and CDR2 (germline): MNHNS, SASEGT. The CDR3 extends over 13 amino acids. CDR3 coding DNA: TGTGCCAGCAGTGAAGTAAGGCCTCAGCCCCAGCATTTT. Translating gives CASSEVRPQPQHF.

This rearrangement joins TRBV12-3 or TRBV12-4 to TRBJ2-1, with D perhaps TRBD1 (6 bases). The CDR3 extends over 13 amino acids. V gave up 3 bases and J gave up 9 bases, with 12 bases separating them. The CDR3: CASSFSGGSEQFF. DNA of the CDR3: TGTGCCAGCAGTTTTTCTGGGGGCAGTGAGCAGTTCTTC.

This clone was observed a few times. This sample also contains other DNA sequences that code for the same CDR3. The chain combines TRBV5-1 with TRBJ1-5, with no clear D. Trimming pared 0 bases from V and 0 bases from J, leaving 1 base between. Per the germline V gene, CDR1 is SGHRS and CDR2 is YFSETQ. The CDR3 is 13 amino acids. CDR3 DNA sequence: TGCGCCAGCAGCTTGGATAGCAATCAGCCCCAGCATTTT. It encodes CASSLDSNQPQHF.